This TCR beta chain was documented in a study of blood T cell repertoires in COVID-19. Germline V gene sequence: CDR1 MGHDK, CDR2 SYGVNS. Between the trimmed V and J ends, which lost 4 bases and 3 bases, there was a span of 4 bases. The CDR3 contains 12 residues. Clones were sequenced by immunoSEQ multiplex PCR, and TCRdb holds only the in-frame ones, with some missing. Of roughly 97,000 clones in the sample, roughly 90% were seen once. The genes are TRBV25-1 and TRBJ2-1, with unresolved D. The source of this sequence is a human donor in a cohort sampled during active COVID-19. Sequenced sample: peripheral blood. The DNA of the CDR3 is TGTGCCAGCAGTGCTTACTACAATGAGCAGTTCTTC. As protein: CASSAYYNEQFF.